This TCR beta chain was captured by sequencing in a study of blood T cell repertoires in COVID-19. On the study more broadly: Some COVID-19 samples were acute and others convalescent; all came from the United States, Italy and Spain. The cDNA or gDNA used as material had been derived from T cells, B-cell-depleted T cells, or PBMCs.

The CDR3 loop spans 11 amino acids. Trimming cost V 5 bases and J 8 bases, with 9 bases left between them. CDR1 and CDR2 from the germline V gene are MDHEN and SYDVKM. Clones were sequenced by immunoSEQ multiplex PCR, and TCRdb holds only the in-frame ones, with some missing. The sample yields 190,000 or so clones, roughly 90% seen once. This sequence joins TRBV28 and TRBJ1-2, with D unresolved. The TCR comes from a man aged 18 to 29 with acute COVID-19. Material for sequencing was PBMCs or T cells enriched from blood (not recorded which). The CDR3 DNA reads TGTGCCAGCAGTCAGCCTAGGGGCTACACCTTC. Translated, it gives CASSQPRGYTF.